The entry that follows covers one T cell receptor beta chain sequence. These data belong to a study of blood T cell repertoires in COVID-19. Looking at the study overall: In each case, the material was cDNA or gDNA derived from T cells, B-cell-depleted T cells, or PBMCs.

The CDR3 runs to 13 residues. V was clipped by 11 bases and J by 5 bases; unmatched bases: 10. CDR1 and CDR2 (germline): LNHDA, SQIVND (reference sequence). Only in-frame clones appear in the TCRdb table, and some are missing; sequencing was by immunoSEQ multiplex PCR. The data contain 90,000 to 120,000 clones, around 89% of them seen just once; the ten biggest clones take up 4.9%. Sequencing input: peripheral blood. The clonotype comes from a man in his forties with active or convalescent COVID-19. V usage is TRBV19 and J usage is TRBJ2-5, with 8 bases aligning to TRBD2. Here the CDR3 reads CASTGGAGETQYF. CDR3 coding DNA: TGTGCCTCAACGGGGGGGGCTGGGGAGACCCAGTACTTC.